This TCR beta chain was profiled in a study of T-cell memory formation after mild COVID-19. This CDR3 contains 12 residues. The V and J ends lost 5 bases and 8 bases respectively, with 12 bases between them. TCRdb reanalysed the 5' RACE reads using MiXCR and keeps one entry per CDR3 protein. The sample consists of approximately 230,000 distinct CDR3 sequences, about 15% of them appearing once. The sequencing input was PBMCs or a T cell subset sorted from them (not recorded which). The chain carries TRBV12-3 or TRBV12-4 and TRBJ1-2; weak D call: TRBD1 (5 bases). The sequence derives from a man younger than 30 who had mild COVID-19 (a few samples of this study predate the infection). Cell type and time point are not known. In nucleotides, the CDR3 is TGTGCCAGCAGTGGCGGGACCCAGGGCTACACCTTC. Its protein product is CASSGGTQGYTF.